The present T cell receptor beta chain was sequenced within a study of blood T cell repertoires in COVID-19. Across the whole study: Spain, Italy and the United States supplied samples that represented acute and convalescent COVID-19.

Original handling: Amplifying reference gene primers gave estimates of nucleated cell counts. Here immunoSEQ multiplex PCR was the method, and the copy in TCRdb shows in-frame clones only, minus some. V and J calls and clone size are those listed in that table; D and trimming were worked out from the DNA. This repertoire shows around 75,000 clones, 79% found once; its top ten account for about 5.4%. The material sequenced was peripheral blood. The sequence derives from a woman older than 75 with active or convalescent COVID-19.

The CDR3 reads CSASASGPYEQYF. The DNA of the CDR3 is TGCAGTGCTAGTGCTAGCGGACCCTACGAGCAGTACTTC. V is TRBV20-1 and J is TRBJ2-7, with TRBD2 matching 7 bases. CDR1 is DFQATT and CDR2 is SNEGSKA in the germline V gene (reference sequence). V lost 3 bases and J lost 2; bases outside the gene matches: 4. There are 13 residues in the CDR3.